The T cell receptor (beta chain) under discussion was sequenced for a study of T-cell reconstitution after alpha-beta-depleted transplantation in children. General study results and limits: Expanded graft clones, several hundred of them, were reportedly the source of alpha-beta T cells about two months after transplant. Some patients' high day-60 TCRbeta diversity was attributed to recipient cells surviving conditioning.

Unique molecular identifiers were incorporated into the prepared TCRbeta library. TCRdb reprocessed the PCR reads via MiXCR and lists one record per CDR3 protein. The sample records just over 950,000 distinct CDR3 sequences, under 30% being singletons. The CDR3 contains 15 residues. V dropped 3 bases and J dropped 0 bases, with 12 bases sitting between them. Germline values: CDR1 MGHDK, CDR2 SYGVNS. The sample holds a few counts of this clonotype. Its antigen is not known. Sequenced material: PBMCs, mostly from graft donor cells, taken 360 days after TCRalphabeta/CD19-depleted stem cell transplant. The gene calls are TRBV25-1 and TRBJ2-7; D perhaps matches TRBD1 (6 bases). The TCR originated in a boy less than two years old who had a stem cell transplant for SCID, so the T cells may come from the graft donor. CDR3 region: CASSDWDTLSYEQYF. The DNA for the CDR3 is TGTGCCAGCAGTGATTGGGACACCCTCTCCTACGAGCAGTACTTC.